This TCR beta chain was sequenced for a study of T cell responses to AZD1222 COVID-19 vaccine. Study-wide results and caveats: Among the donors, most were white British and more were female, and clonal diversity was possibly underestimated.

This clone was counted a single time. The target antigen is unknown. Trimming pared 8 bases from V and 7 bases from J, leaving 10 bases between. The CDR3 runs to 11 residues. Generated by immunoSEQ multiplex PCR, the TCRdb table keeps only in-frame clones and is missing some. The data hold around 58,000 clones, with 80% to 90% observed a single time. The rearrangement uses TRBV12-3 or TRBV12-4 and TRBJ2-3; D may correspond to TRBD1 or TRBD2 (5 bases each). This clonotype originated in an adult who received the AZD1222 COVID-19 vaccine. Sample: peripheral blood, taken 28 days after the second AZD1222 dose. The CDR3 loop reads CASSGQNTQYF. For the CDR3, the DNA is TGTGCCAGCTCGGGGCAAAATACGCAGTATTTT.